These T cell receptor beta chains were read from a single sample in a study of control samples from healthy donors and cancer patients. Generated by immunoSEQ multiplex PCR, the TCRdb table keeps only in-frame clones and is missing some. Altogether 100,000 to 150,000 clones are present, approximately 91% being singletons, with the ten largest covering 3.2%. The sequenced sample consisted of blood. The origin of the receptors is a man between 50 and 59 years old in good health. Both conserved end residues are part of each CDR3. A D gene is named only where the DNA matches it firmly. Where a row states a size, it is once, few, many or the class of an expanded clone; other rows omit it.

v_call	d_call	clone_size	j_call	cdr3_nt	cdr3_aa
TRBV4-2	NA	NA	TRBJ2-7	TGTGCCAGCAGCCAAAGACATGCAGGGACCACCTACGAGCAGTACTTC	CASSQRHAGTTYEQYF
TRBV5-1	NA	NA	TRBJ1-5	TGCGCCAGCCGAAGGTCGGGGGATAGCAATCAGCCCCAGCATTTT	CASRRSGDSNQPQHF
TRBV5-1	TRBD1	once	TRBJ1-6	TGCGCCAGCAGCTCGGGACAGGGGAATTCACCCCTCCACTTT	CASSSGQGNSPLHF
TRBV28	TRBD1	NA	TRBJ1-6	TGTGCCAGCAGACGCCTTTTCCCGACAGGGGGCTCTAATTCACCCCTCCACTTT	CASRRLFPTGGSNSPLHF
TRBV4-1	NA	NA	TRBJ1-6	TGCGCCAGCAGCCAAGGCGAGGGAGTTTGGTCACCCCTCCACTTT	CASSQGEGVWSPLHF
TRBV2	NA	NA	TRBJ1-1	TGTGCCAGCAGGCCCGGGACATGGAACACTGAAGCTTTCTTT	CASRPGTWNTEAFF
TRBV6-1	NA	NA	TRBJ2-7	TGTGCCAGCAGCCAACAGGGACCAACCTACGAGCAGTACTTC	CASSQQGPTYEQYF
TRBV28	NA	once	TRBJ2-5	TGTGCCAGCAGTTTATCTTCGTCCCGGGACCATCAAGGGACCCAGTACTTC	CASSLSSSRDHQGTQYF
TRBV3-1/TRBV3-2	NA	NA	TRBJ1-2	TGTGCCAGCAGCCAAGATCTCGGGGGTGGTGGCTACACCTTC	CASSQDLGGGGYTF
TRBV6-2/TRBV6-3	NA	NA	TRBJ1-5	TGTGCCAGCAGTTACCTGGCAGGGCTACCTCAGCCCCAGCATTTT	CASSYLAGLPQPQHF
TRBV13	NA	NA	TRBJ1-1	TGTGCCAGCAGCTCGACAGCGGGAGGGTTCATGAACACTGAAGCTTTCTTT	CASSSTAGGFMNTEAFF
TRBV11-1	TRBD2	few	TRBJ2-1	TGTGCCAGCAGCTCACGACTAGCGGGGGACAATGAGCAGTTCTTC	CASSSRLAGDNEQFF
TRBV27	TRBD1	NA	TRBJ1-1	TGTGCCAGCACCAACAGGGGGCGTACTGAAGCTTTCTTT	CASTNRGRTEAFF
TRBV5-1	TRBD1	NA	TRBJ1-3	TGCGCCAGCAGCAAAACAGGGGGCTCTGGAAACACCATATATTTT	CASSKTGGSGNTIYF
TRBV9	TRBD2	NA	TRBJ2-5	TGTGCCAGCAGCGTAGGAATTTTAGCGGGGGGTGGGACCCAGTACTTC	CASSVGILAGGGTQYF
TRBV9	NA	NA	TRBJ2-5	TGTGCCAGCAGCGTAGGAGCCGGCGGGATTGTGGAGACCCAGTACTTC	CASSVGAGGIVETQYF
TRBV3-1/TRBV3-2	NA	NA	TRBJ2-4	TGTGCCAGCAGCCTCCCGGATGGCATTCAGTACTTC	CASSLPDGIQYF
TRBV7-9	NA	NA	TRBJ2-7	TGTGCCAGCAGCTTACCCGCATCCTACGAGCAGTACTTC	CASSLPASYEQYF
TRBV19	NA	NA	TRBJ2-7	TGTGCCAGTAGCCCTATCCGAGCCGGACGGCCCGAGTCCTACGAGCAGTACTTC	CASSPIRAGRPESYEQYF
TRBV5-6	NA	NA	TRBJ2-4	TGTGCCAGCAGCTTGGGAGCCAAAAACATTCAGTACTTC	CASSLGAKNIQYF
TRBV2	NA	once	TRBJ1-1	TGTGCCAGCAGTGGACAGGTTACCACTGAAGCTTTCTTT	CASSGQVTTEAFF
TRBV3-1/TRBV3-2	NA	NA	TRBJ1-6	TGTGCCAGCAGCCAAAGCTACGGGAGCTCCTATAATTCACCCCTCCACTTT	CASSQSYGSSYNSPLHF
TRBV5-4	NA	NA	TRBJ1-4	TGTGCCAGCAGCTTGGGGGGGTCTAATGAAAAACTGTTTTTT	CASSLGGSNEKLFF